A selection of T cell receptor beta chains follows, all from one sample in a study of shared clonotypes between healthy human individuals. The data were produced by immunoSEQ multiplex PCR, yet TCRdb's version contains in-frame clones alone and is incomplete. The table shows 110,000 or so clones, with roughly two thirds occurring only once. The sample taken for sequencing was memory CD8+ T cells sorted from blood. These receptors all stem from a woman in her twenties or thirties in good health. Both conserved end residues are part of each CDR3. Fields, in order: V gene, CDR3 protein.

>TRBV5-1
CASSMGLAGGFTDTQYF
>TRBV19
CASSIAAAGGSYTF
>TRBV4-2
CASSQDGEATDTQYF
>TRBV29-1
CSVGTGDWGKQYF
>TRBV7-2
CASSLGRLAGYEQYF
>TRBV5-8
CASSLAGQGTYETQYF
>TRBV5-1
CASSYGTRTGDPGYTF
>TRBV27
CASSLLGLAGIHEQYF
>TRBV18
CASSPREPVNEQFF
>TRBV6-5
CASGQPQHF
>TRBV5-1
CASSPPGRKYEQYF
>TRBV4-1
CASSQARATNEKLFF
>TRBV27
CASSNTGTYEQYF
>TRBV27
CASSFLTGRNEQFF
>TRBV4-1
CASSPRTATGELFF
>TRBV5-1
CASSLVGTEAFF
>TRBV4-1
CASSQPTSGRASNEQFF
>TRBV13
CASSLDSNNEQFF
>TRBV28
CASSCGPRGCGYGYTF
>TRBV11-2
CASSLGTVSSYEQYF
>TRBV28
CASSSDRGRGETQYF
>TRBV25-1
CASSEALGQSYEQYF
>TRBV7-9
CASTDQVEETQYF
>TRBV5-5
CASSLGPAAENF
>TRBV15
CATSRDYNERSYEAFF
>TRBV5-6
CASAIGQGAYEQYF
>TRBV4-1
CASSQDFKAEAFF
>TRBV13
CASSWYPYNEQFF
>TRBV5-1
CASSLGDRDFHEQFF
>TRBV27
CASSLAASGQQYF
>TRBV28
CASSLFRTGGNIYSNQPQHF
>TRBV29-1
CSVIGIQLAGALDREQFF